This TCR beta chain was sequenced for a study of resident and recirculating memory T cells in vitiligo. About the study: Samples were epidermis from two lesional and two nonlesional sites, plus PBMCs.

The repertoire was sequenced with immunoSEQ multiplex PCR; TCRdb's copy has only in-frame clones and lacks some. Among more than 70,000 clones listed, approximately 90% were seen once. Stable vitiligo meant no lesion change over the previous 6 months. Study-wide results and limits: Different lesions suggested infiltration by different T cell clones. No single dominant TCR clone appeared; lesion clonality varied.

On this clone itself: Its antigen remains unknown.

The CDR3 contains 14 residues. Germline V gene data show CDR1 as SQVTM and CDR2 as ANQGSEA. Trimming took 5 bases from V and 5 from J; bases not matched to a gene: 9. The sample taken for sequencing was blood. The clonotype comes from a male donor with vitiligo. V gene TRBV29-1 combines with J gene TRBJ2-5; TRBD1 matches 9 bases. The CDR3 sequence: CSVCLQGATETQYF. The CDR3 nucleotides read TGCAGCGTTTGTCTACAGGGGGCAACGGAGACCCAGTACTTC.